This T cell receptor (beta chain) was recovered during a study of blood T cell repertoires in COVID-19. This clone was seen only once. V was cut by 0 bases and J by 4 bases, with 12 bases left in between. Germline V gene data show CDR1 as MGHDK and CDR2 as SYGVNS. The CDR3 contains 15 residues. In the original processing: Counts of nucleated cells, estimated from reference gene primer amplification, were obtained. Profiling relied on immunoSEQ multiplex PCR, and the TCRdb table lists in-frame clones only, not all of them. V and J calls and clone size are copied from that table; D and trimming were computed from the DNA. The table lists more than 45,000 clones, roughly 86% of them singletons, with 7.4% in the top ten.

The source is a human donor with active COVID-19. The donor label of this sample is uncertain. The gene calls are TRBV25-1 and TRBJ2-5; a weak D match, TRBD2 (5 bases). Material: peripheral blood. The CDR3 bases are TGTGCCAGCAGTGAATATCGAGGGTCCCGAGAGACCCAGTACTTC. This encodes CASSEYRGSRETQYF.